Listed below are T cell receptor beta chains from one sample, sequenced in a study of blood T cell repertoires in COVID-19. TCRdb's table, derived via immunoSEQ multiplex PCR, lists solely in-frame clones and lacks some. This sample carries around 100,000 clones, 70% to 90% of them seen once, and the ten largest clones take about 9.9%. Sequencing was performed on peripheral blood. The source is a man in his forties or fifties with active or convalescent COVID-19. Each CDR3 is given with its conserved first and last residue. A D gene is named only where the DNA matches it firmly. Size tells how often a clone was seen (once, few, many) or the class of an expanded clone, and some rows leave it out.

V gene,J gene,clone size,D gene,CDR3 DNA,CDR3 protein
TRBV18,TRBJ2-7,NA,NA,TGTGCCAGCTCACCTTTTGAACGGTTCTACGAGCAGTACTTC,CASSPFERFYEQYF
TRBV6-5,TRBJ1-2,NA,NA,TGTGCCAGCAGTTACTCTGAGACAGTCAACTATGGCTACACCTTC,CASSYSETVNYGYTF
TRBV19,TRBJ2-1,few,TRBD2,TGTGCCAGTAGTATAACTAGCGGGGCCAATGAGCAGTTCTTC,CASSITSGANEQFF
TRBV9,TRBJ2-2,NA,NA,TGTGCCAGCAGCTCCCGGGGCACCCTCGGGGGCGGGGAGCTGTTTTTT,CASSSRGTLGGGELFF
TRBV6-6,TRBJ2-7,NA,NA,TGTGCCAGCAGTAGAGCGGTTTACGAGCAGTACTTC,CASSRAVYEQYF
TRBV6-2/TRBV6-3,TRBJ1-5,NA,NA,TGTGCCAGCAGTTATTCCAGAAGCGGGGAGGTGCCCCAGCATTTT,CASSYSRSGEVPQHF
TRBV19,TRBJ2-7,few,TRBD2,TGTGCCAGTAGTCGGACTAGCGGAGCCTACGAGCAGTACTTC,CASSRTSGAYEQYF
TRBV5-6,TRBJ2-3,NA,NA,TGTGCCAGCAGCTTGGATACAGGGAGCACAGATACGCAGTATTTT,CASSLDTGSTDTQYF
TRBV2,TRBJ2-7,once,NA,TGTGCCAGCGGGCTCCAGGGGTTCTACGAGCAGTACTTC,CASGLQGFYEQYF
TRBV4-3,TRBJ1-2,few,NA,TGCGCCAGCAGCCAAGGGGGGCACGATGGCTACACCTTC,CASSQGGHDGYTF
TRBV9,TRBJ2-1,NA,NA,TGTGCCAGCAGCGCAACGGACTGGAGAGGTGGAGATGAGCAGTTCTTC,CASSATDWRGGDEQFF